This T cell receptor beta chain comes out of a study of T cell responses to AZD1222 COVID-19 vaccine. Measured with immunoSEQ multiplex PCR; TCRdb has only the in-frame clones, and not every one. This table holds about 150,000 clones, about 86% found once. V shed 2 bases and J shed 4 bases, with 9 bases lying between them. Germline V gives CDR1 MGHRA, CDR2 YSYEKL. The CDR3 consists of 13 residues. This clonotype originated in an adult who received the AZD1222 COVID-19 vaccine. J is TRBJ2-7 and V is TRBV4-1; D could derive from TRBD1 or TRBD2 (5 bases each). Source: peripheral blood, taken 28 days after the second AZD1222 dose. Here the CDR3 DNA reads TGCGCCAGCAGCCAAAGTGAGGGGTACGAGCAGTACTTC. Translated: CASSQSEGYEQYF.